This T cell receptor beta chain was profiled in a study of blood T cell repertoires in COVID-19. The table lists this clone with a few counts. The protocol was immunoSEQ multiplex PCR, while the TCRdb copy is restricted to in-frame clones and leaves out a portion. The repertoire has roughly 14,000 clones, approximately 87% of them found once; the top ten carry around 33%. This CDR3 contains 14 residues. Trimming removed 6 bases from V and 6 bases from J, with 18 bases in between. Germline V lookup: CDR1 MNHEY, CDR2 SVGEGT. This clonotype originated in a human donor in a cohort sampled during active COVID-19. The sequenced sample was peripheral blood. The gene calls are TRBV6-2 or TRBV6-3 and TRBJ2-7; a possible D gene is TRBD1 (6 bases). The CDR3 spells CASSPPGTRAEQYF. DNA for the CDR3: TGTGCCAGCAGCCCCCCCGGGACAAGGGCCGAGCAGTACTTC.